This TCR beta chain was identified during a study of blood T cells in healthy people across ages. Worth noting for this clonotype: Its target is unknown.

The study's findings and limits: Because donor CMV status was unknown, expanded clonotype changes were possibly confounded.

The CDR3 is 19 amino acids. V shed 1 base and J 1 base; nucleotides not matched to a gene: 14. Using a J-beta primer mix together with a sample-barcoded 5' primer, a second PCR was run for roughly 6 to 11 cycles. TCRdb re-called the 5' RACE reads through MiXCR, storing one row per CDR3 protein. The profile shows about 830,000 distinct CDR3 sequences, around two thirds of them singletons. The receptor was derived from a man younger than 45 in good health. The chain couples TRBV12-3 or TRBV12-4 to TRBJ1-2; 8 bases align to TRBD1. The specimen was blood. CDR3 coding DNA: TGTGCCAGCAGTTTAGAACCCCTTTATCCAGGGGGCAATAACTATGGCTACACCTTC. It yields the protein CASSLEPLYPGGNNYGYTF.